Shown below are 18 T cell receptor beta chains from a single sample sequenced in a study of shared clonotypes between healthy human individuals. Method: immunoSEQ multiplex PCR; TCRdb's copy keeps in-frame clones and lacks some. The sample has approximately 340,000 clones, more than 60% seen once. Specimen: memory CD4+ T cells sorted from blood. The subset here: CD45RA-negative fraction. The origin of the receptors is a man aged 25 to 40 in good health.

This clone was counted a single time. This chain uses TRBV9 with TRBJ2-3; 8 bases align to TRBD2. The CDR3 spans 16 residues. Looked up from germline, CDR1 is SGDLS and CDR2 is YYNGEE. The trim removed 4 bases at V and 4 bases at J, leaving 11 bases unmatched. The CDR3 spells CASSLNGAGGPDTQYF. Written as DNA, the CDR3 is TGTGCCAGCAGCTTAAACGGCGCGGGAGGCCCAGATACGCAGTATTTT.

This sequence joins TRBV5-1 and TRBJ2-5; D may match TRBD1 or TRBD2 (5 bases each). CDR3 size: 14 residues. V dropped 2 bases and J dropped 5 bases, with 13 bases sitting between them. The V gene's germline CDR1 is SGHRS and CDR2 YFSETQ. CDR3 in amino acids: CASSFRDQGETQYF. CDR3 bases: TGCGCCAGCAGCTTCCGGGACCAAGGGGAGACCCAGTACTTC.

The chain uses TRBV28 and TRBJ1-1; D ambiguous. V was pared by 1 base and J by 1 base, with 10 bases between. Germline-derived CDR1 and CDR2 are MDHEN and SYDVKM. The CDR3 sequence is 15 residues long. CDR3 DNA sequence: TGTGCCAGCAGTTTATCGGTGGAGGGGAACACTGAAGCTTTCTTT. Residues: CASSLSVEGNTEAFF.

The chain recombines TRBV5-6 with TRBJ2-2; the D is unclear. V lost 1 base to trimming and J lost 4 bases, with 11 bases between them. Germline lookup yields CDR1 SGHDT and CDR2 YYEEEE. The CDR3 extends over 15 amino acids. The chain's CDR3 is CASSLWSVITGELFF. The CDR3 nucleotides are TGTGCCAGCAGCTTGTGGTCTGTCATCACCGGGGAGCTGTTTTTT.

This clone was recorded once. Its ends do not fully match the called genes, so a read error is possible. This CDR3 is CASSPGTSGSRDTQYF. CDR3 nucleotides: TGTGCCAGCAGCCCGGGGACTAGCGGGAGCAGAGATACGCAGTATTTT. This chain uses TRBV11-3 with TRBJ2-3; 14 bases align to TRBD2. This CDR3 comprises 16 residues. The germline CDR1 and CDR2 sequences are SGHNT and YENEEA.

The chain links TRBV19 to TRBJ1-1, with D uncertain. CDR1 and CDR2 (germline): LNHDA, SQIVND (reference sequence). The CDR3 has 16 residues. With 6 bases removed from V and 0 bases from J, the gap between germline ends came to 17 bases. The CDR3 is CASRIRSAVMNTEAFF. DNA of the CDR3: TGTGCCAGTAGAATTAGGTCGGCAGTCATGAACACTGAAGCTTTCTTT.

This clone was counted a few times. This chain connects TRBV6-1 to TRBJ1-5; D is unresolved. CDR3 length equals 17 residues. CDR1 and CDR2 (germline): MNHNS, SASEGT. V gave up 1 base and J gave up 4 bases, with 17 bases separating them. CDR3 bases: TGTGCCAGCAGTGAAGGCAGTCCGAACGGGCGGAATCAGCCCCAGCATTTT. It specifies CASSEGSPNGRNQPQHF.

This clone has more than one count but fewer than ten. The CDR3 DNA sequence: TGTGCCAGCAGCTCTCTAGCGGCCTGGGACGAGCAGTACTTC. Its protein is CASSSLAAWDEQYF. The rearrangement links TRBV7-2 to TRBJ2-7; 7 nucleotides match TRBD2. With V trimmed by 4 bases and J by 5 bases, 8 bases remained unmatched. Germline loops: CDR1 SGHTA, CDR2 FQGNSA. The CDR3 contains 14 residues.

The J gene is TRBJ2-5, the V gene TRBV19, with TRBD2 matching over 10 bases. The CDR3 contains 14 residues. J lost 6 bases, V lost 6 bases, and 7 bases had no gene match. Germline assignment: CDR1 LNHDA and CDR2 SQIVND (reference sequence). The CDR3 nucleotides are TGTGCCAGTAGCGTAGCGGGAGGAGGAAAGACCCAGTACTTC. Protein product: CASSVAGGGKTQYF.

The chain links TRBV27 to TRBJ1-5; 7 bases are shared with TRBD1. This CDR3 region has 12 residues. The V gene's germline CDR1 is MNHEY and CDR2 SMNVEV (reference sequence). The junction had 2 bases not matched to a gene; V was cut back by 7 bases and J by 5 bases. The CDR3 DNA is TGTGCCAGCATAGGACAGGATCAGCCCCAGCATTTT. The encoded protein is CASIGQDQPQHF.

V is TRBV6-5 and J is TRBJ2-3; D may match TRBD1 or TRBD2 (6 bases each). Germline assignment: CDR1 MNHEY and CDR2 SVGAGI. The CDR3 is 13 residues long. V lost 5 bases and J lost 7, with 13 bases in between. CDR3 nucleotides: TGTGCCAGCAGTGTTACAGGGAGGCATACGCAGTATTTT. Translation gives CASSVTGRHTQYF.

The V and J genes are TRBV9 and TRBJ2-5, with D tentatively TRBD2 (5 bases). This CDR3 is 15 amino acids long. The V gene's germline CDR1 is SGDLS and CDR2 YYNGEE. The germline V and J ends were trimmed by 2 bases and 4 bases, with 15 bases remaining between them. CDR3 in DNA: TGTGCCAGCAGCGTCGGTGGGATCGGGGTAGAGACCCAGTACTTC. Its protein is CASSVGGIGVETQYF.

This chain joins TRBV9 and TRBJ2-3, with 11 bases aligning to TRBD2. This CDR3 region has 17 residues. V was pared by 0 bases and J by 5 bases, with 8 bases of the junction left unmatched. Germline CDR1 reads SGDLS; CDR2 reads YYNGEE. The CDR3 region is CASSVEGLAGGRDTQYF. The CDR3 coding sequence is TGTGCCAGCAGCGTAGAAGGCCTAGCGGGAGGCAGAGATACGCAGTATTTT.

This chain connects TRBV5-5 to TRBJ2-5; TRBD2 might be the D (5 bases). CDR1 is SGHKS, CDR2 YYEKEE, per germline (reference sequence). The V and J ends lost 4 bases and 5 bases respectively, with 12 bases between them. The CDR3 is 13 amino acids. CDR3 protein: CASSGRGEETQYF. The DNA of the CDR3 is TGTGCCAGCAGCGGTCGGGGAGAGGAGACCCAGTACTTC.

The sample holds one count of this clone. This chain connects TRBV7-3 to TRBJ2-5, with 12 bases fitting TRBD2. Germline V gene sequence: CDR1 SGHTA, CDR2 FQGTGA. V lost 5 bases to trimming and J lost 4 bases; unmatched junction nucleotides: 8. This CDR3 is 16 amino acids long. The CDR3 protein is CASSPWTSGIGETQYF. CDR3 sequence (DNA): TGTGCCAGCAGCCCCTGGACTAGCGGGATAGGAGAGACCCAGTACTTC.

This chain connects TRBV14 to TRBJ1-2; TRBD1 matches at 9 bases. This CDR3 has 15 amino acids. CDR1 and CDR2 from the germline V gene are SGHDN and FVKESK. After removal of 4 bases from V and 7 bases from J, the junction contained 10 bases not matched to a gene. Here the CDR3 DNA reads TGTGCCAGCAGCCTCCTGGGACAGGGCGAAAGTGGCTACACCTTC. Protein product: CASSLLGQGESGYTF.

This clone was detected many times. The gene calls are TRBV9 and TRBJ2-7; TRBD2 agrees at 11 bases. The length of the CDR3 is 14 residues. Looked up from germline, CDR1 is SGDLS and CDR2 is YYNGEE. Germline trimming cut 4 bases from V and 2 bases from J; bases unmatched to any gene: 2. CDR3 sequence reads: CASSPGLAAYEQYF. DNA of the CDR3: TGTGCCAGCAGCCCGGGACTAGCGGCCTACGAGCAGTACTTC.

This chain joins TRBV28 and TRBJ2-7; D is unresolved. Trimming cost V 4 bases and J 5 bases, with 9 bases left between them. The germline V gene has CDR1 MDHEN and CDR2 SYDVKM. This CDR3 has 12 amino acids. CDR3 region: CASSSPVNEQYF. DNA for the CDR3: TGTGCCAGCAGTTCCCCTGTGAACGAGCAGTACTTC.